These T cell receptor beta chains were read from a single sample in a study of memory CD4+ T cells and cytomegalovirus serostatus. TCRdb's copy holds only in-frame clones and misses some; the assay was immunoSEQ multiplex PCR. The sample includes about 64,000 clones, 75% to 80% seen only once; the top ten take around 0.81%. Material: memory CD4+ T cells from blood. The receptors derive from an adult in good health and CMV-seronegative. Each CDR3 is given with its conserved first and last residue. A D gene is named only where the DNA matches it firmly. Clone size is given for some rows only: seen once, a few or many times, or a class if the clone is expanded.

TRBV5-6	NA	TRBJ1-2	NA	CASSLAWQGDYGYTF	TGTGCCAGCAGCTTGGCCTGGCAGGGCGACTATGGCTACACCTTC
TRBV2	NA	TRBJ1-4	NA	CASSELGRVGNEKLFF	TGTGCCAGCAGTGAATTGGGCAGGGTGGGAAATGAAAAACTGTTTTTT
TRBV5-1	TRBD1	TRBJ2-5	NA	CASSFQGAEETQYF	TGCGCCAGCAGCTTCCAGGGGGCCGAAGAGACCCAGTACTTC
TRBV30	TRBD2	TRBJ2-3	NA	CAWSVGSGGTDTQYF	TGTGCCTGGAGTGTAGGTAGCGGGGGCACAGATACGCAGTATTTT
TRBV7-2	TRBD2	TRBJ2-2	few	CASRPGLGAGELFF	TGTGCCAGCAGACCGGGACTAGGGGCCGGGGAGCTGTTTTTT
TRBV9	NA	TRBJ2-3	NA	CASSVAPTDTQYF	TGTGCCAGCAGCGTAGCCCCCACAGATACGCAGTATTTT
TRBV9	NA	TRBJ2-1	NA	CASSVAPGAGVGSYNEQFF	TGTGCCAGCAGCGTAGCCCCCGGGGCAGGGGTCGGTTCCTACAATGAGCAGTTCTTC
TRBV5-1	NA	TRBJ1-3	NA	CASSAEQGALGNTIYF	TGCGCCAGCAGCGCCGAACAGGGCGCGCTGGGAAACACCATATATTTT
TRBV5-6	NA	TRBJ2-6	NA	CASTRGGLSSGANVLTF	TGTGCCAGCACCAGGGGGGGGTTGAGCTCTGGGGCCAACGTCCTGACTTTC
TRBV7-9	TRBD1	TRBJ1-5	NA	CASSPTGGGNQPQHF	TGTGCCAGCAGCCCGACAGGGGGAGGCAATCAGCCCCAGCATTTT
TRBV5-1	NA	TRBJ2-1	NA	CASSLSRQTGEQFF	TGCGCCAGCAGCCTATCGCGTCAAACGGGGGAGCAGTTCTTC
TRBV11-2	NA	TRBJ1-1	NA	CASSLDTVWDTEAFF	TGTGCCAGCAGCTTAGACACAGTGTGGGACACTGAAGCTTTCTTT
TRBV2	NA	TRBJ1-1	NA	CASNPETRGVVGGEAFF	TGTGCCAGCAATCCAGAGACCCGCGGGGTTGTTGGTGGTGAAGCTTTCTTT
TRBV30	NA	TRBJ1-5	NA	CAWSVRSQPQHF	TGTGCCTGGAGTGTACGGAGTCAGCCCCAGCATTTT
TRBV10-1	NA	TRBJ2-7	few	CASSASDGGSYEQYF	TGCGCCAGCAGTGCGTCGGACGGGGGCTCCTACGAGCAGTACTTC
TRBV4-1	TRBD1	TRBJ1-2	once	CASSQSGQGYGYTF	TGCGCCAGCAGCCAATCGGGACAGGGGTATGGCTACACCTTC
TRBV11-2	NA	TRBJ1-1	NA	CASRNLGRGRGTEAFF	TGTGCCAGCAGAAACCTTGGGCGGGGGCGTGGCACTGAAGCTTTCTTT
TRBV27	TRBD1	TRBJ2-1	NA	CASSHPGTGFYNEQFF	TGTGCCAGCAGTCACCCCGGGACAGGGTTCTACAATGAGCAGTTCTTC
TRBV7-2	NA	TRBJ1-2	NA	CASSTAGVGYGDGYTF	TGTGCCAGCAGCACCGCTGGGGTAGGGTACGGTGATGGCTACACCTTC
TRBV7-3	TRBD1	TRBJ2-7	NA	CASSSYRDSVSYEQYF	TGTGCCAGCAGTTCCTACCGGGACAGCGTATCCTACGAGCAGTACTTC
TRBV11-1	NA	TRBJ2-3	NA	CASSHLGRGLSTDTQYF	TGTGCCAGCAGCCACCTCGGCAGGGGACTTAGCACAGATACGCAGTATTTT
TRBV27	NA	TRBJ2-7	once	CASSLSTGPEGEQYF	TGTGCCAGCAGTTTATCGACGGGGCCCGAGGGCGAGCAGTACTTC
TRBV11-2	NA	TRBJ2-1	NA	CASAGGMGYNEQFF	TGTGCCAGCGCTGGGGGGATGGGCTACAATGAGCAGTTCTTC
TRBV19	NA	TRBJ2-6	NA	CASSMRYGAGANVLTF	TGTGCCAGTAGTATGAGGTACGGGGCTGGGGCCAACGTCCTGACTTTC